The present TCR beta chain was sequenced within a study of blood T cells in healthy people across ages. The CDR3 is 18 amino acids. Germline-derived CDR1 and CDR2 are LGHNA and YSLEER. Donation came from healthy Caucasian individuals in Russia who were aged about 6 to 95. PBMCs numbering at least 7 million were isolated per sample. Total RNA amounts of at least 5.5 micrograms were extracted per sample. Using a J-beta primer mix together with a sample-barcoded 5' primer, a second PCR was run for about 6 to 11 cycles. TCRdb processed the 5' RACE reads anew with MiXCR; each CDR3 protein has one entry. The data contain about 1,400,000 distinct CDR3 sequences, 59% of them singletons.

The specimen was blood. The receptor's source is a man aged 18-30 years in good health. The chain recombines TRBV4-3 with TRBJ2-7, with 12 bases fitting TRBD1. Judging by the DNA end, TRBJ2-5 fits better; the J call may be wrong. For the CDR3, the DNA is TGCGCCAGCAGCCAAGATATCGGGACAGGGGGCGGCGGGGAGACCCAGTACTTC. Translated, it gives CASSQDIGTGGGGETQYF.